This TCR beta chain was profiled in a study of response to subunit inactivated influenza vaccine. TCRdb fed the RT-PCR reads into MiXCR, producing one record per CDR3 protein. The profile covers 150,000 or so distinct CDR3 sequences, with roughly a tenth appearing a single time and 9.5% to 15% taken by the ten largest. This clonotype was detected many times. The receptor's source is a man aged 45-65 years who received an inactivated influenza vaccine. This sample comprised non-naive T cells sorted from PBMCs, obtained roughly 46 days after vaccination.

In DNA, the CDR3 is TGTGCCAGCAATATAGCGGGGTCCTACGAGCAGTACTTC. It encodes CASNIAGSYEQYF. This chain connects TRBV6-2 or TRBV6-3 to TRBJ2-7; 8 bases agree with TRBD2. This CDR3 spans 13 amino acids. Trimming cost V 7 bases and J 1 base; bases outside gene matches: 3. CDR1 is MNHEY and CDR2 is SVGEGT in the germline V gene.